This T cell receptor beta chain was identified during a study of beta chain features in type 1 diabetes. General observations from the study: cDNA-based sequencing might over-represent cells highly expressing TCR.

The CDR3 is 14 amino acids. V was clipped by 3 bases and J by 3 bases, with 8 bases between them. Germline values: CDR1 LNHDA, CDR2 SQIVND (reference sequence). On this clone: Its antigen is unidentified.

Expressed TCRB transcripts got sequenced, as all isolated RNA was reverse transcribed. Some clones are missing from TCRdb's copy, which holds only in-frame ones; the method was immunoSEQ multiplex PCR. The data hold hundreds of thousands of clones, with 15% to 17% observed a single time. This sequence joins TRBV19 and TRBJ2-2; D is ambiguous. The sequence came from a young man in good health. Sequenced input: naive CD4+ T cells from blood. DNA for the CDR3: TGTGCCAGTAGTATCGGGCAGGACACCGGGGAGCTGTTTTTT. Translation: CASSIGQDTGELFF.